This TCR beta chain was sequenced in a study of cytomegalovirus exposure and HLA in healthy donors. Across the study: From donors who were HLA-typed, an early data release held approximately 91 million unique TCRs. For the roughly 400 genotyped donors, more than 65% fell within the Caucasian-associated ancestry cluster.

Primers for the PCR totalled 60 Vbeta and 13 Jbeta. Method: immunoSEQ multiplex PCR; TCRdb's copy keeps in-frame clones and lacks some. The profile shows 80,000 or so clones, 70% to 85% of them singletons. Comment on this clone: The antigen is not known.

Study-level results: The investigators catalogued 164 TCR beta chains as cytomegalovirus-associated.

V shed 0 bases and J shed 7 bases, with 15 bases lying between them. The germline gives CDR1 SGHNT, CDR2 YYREEE (reference sequence). The CDR3 runs to 15 residues. Specimen: PBMCs. This rearrangement joins TRBV5-4 to TRBJ2-3, with a tentative D call TRBD2 (5 bases). The receptor comes from a man aged 50-59 years in good health and CMV-seropositive. The CDR3 reads CASSLVGGSRYTQYF. DNA of the CDR3: TGTGCCAGCAGCTTGGTTGGAGGTTCAAGATATACGCAGTATTTT. Full variable domain (outside the CDR3, taken from reference TRBV5-4 and TRBJ2-3): ETGVTQSPTHLIKTRGQQVTLRCSSQSGHNTVSWYQQALGQGPQFIFQYYREEENGRGNFPPRFSGLQFPNYSSELNVNALELDDSALYLCASSLVGGSRYTQYFGPGTRLTVL.